These 28 T cell receptor beta chains were all obtained from the same sample, sequenced in a study of cytomegalovirus exposure and HLA in healthy donors. Both 60 Vbeta primers and 13 Jbeta primers went into the PCR. Only in-frame clones appear in the TCRdb table, and some are missing; sequencing was by immunoSEQ multiplex PCR. The sample has 53,000 or so clones; the top ten hold roughly an eighth. The source material was PBMCs. The receptors come from a man younger than 35 in good health and CMV-seropositive.

The chain links TRBV29-1 to TRBJ1-4; the D gene is possibly TRBD1 (6 bases). The CDR3 is 16 residues long. V gave up 0 bases and J gave up 3 bases, with 14 bases separating them. Germline CDR1 and CDR2: SQVTM and ANQGSEA. The CDR3 coding sequence is TGCAGCGTTGAAGACCCCATCGACAGGTCTAATGAAAAACTGTTTTTT. Translation gives CSVEDPIDRSNEKLFF.

The chain is built from TRBV9 and TRBJ2-2, with 10 bases lining up with TRBD2. Trimming removed 2 bases from V and 6 bases from J; junction bases left unmatched: 7. The CDR3 is made up of 16 amino acids. The germline CDR1 and CDR2 sequences are SGDLS and YYNGEE. The CDR3 spells CASSVHSGRTAGELFF. In DNA form, the CDR3 reads TGTGCCAGCAGCGTCCATAGCGGGAGGACAGCCGGGGAGCTGTTTTTT.

V and J are TRBV7-9 and TRBJ2-2, with 11 positions matching TRBD2. The V and J ends lost 2 bases and 5 bases, in that order; junction bases with no gene match: 13. Germline V gene data show CDR1 as SEHNR and CDR2 as FQNEAQ (reference sequence). The CDR3 sequence is 19 residues long. The CDR3 nucleotides are TGTGCCAGCAGCTTACAGTTTTCACTAGCGGGAGTCAAGACCGGGGAGCTGTTTTTT. It codes for CASSLQFSLAGVKTGELFF.

V usage is TRBV30 and J usage is TRBJ1-2, with D tentatively TRBD1 (5 bases). CDR1 is GTSNPN, CDR2 SVGIG, per germline (reference sequence). Trimming cost V 5 bases and J 0 bases, with 13 bases left between them. The CDR3 has 14 residues. This CDR3 is CAWLKGQSNYGYTF. Here the CDR3 DNA reads TGTGCCTGGCTGAAGGGGCAGTCTAACTATGGCTACACCTTC.

The V gene is TRBV6-5, the J gene TRBJ2-3, with 11 positions matching TRBD2. The CDR3 loop spans 15 amino acids. Trimming took 4 bases from V and 6 from J; bases not matched to a gene: 6. Germline-derived CDR1 and CDR2 are MNHEY and SVGAGI. The CDR3: CASSFSGRARDTQYF. The CDR3 bases are TGTGCCAGCAGTTTTAGCGGGAGGGCCAGGGATACGCAGTATTTT.

V gene TRBV19 combines with J gene TRBJ1-4, with a possible D match to TRBD1 (6 bases). V was trimmed by 3 bases and J by 1 base, leaving 9 bases between them. The germline CDR1 and CDR2 sequences are LNHDA and SQIVND (reference sequence). The CDR3 has 15 amino acids. This CDR3 reads CASSIKQGTNEKLFF. Here the CDR3 DNA reads TGTGCCAGTAGTATTAAACAGGGAACTAATGAAAAACTGTTTTTT.

This rearrangement joins TRBV2 to TRBJ2-7; 7 nucleotides agree with TRBD2. This CDR3 comprises 14 residues. CDR1 is SNHLY and CDR2 is FYNNEI in the germline V gene. V lost 7 bases to trimming and J lost 2 bases; unmatched junction nucleotides: 8. The CDR3 here is CASTPPSGTYEQYF. For the CDR3, the DNA is TGTGCCAGCACCCCCCCTAGCGGTACCTACGAGCAGTACTTC. Full variable domain (remainder filled in from reference TRBV2 and TRBJ2-7): EPEVTQTPSHQVTQMGQEVILRCVPISNHLYFYWYRQILGQKVEFLVSFYNNEISEKSEIFDDQFSVERPDGSNFTLKIRSTKLEDSAMYFCASTPPSGTYEQYFGPGTRLTVT.

The chain joins TRBV6-5 to TRBJ1-1; the D gene is possibly TRBD1 (5 bases). V lost 7 bases and J lost 2, with 8 bases in between. From germline, CDR1 is MNHEY and CDR2 SVGAGI. There are 12 residues in the CDR3. CDR3 nucleotides: TGTGCCAGCATAACAGGCAACACTGAAGCTTTCTTT. Amino acid sequence: CASITGNTEAFF.

The chain has TRBV29-1 and TRBJ2-1; weak D call: TRBD2 (6 bases). CDR3 length: 12 residues. The V end was cut by 7 bases, the J end by 3 bases, with 10 bases between. Looked up from germline, CDR1 is SQVTM and CDR2 is ANQGSEA. The DNA of the CDR3 is TGCAGCGGAAGGGACTTCTACAATGAGCAGTTCTTC. It translates to CSGRDFYNEQFF.

The V and J genes are TRBV30 and TRBJ2-1, with 8 bases fitting TRBD1. The germline V gene has CDR1 GTSNPN and CDR2 SVGIG (reference sequence). The junction had 3 bases not matched to a gene; V was cut back by 1 base and J by 7 bases. The CDR3 loop spans 13 amino acids. This CDR3 reads CAWSDRGRNEQFF. CDR3 DNA: TGTGCCTGGAGTGACAGGGGGAGGAATGAGCAGTTCTTC.

The J gene is TRBJ2-1, the V gene TRBV28; tentative D call: TRBD2 (5 bases). The CDR3 covers 13 residues. CDR1 and CDR2 (germline): MDHEN, SYDVKM. With 2 bases removed from V and 10 bases from J, the gap between germline ends came to 12 bases. CDR3 nucleotides: TGTGCCAGCAGTTTAAGGAGGAAGTGGGAGCAGTTCTTC. It specifies CASSLRRKWEQFF.

The V gene is TRBV9, the J gene TRBJ2-1, with 9 bases that match TRBD2. V gave up 0 bases and J gave up 8 bases; unmatched junction bases: 9. CDR3 length equals 16 residues. Germline values: CDR1 SGDLS, CDR2 YYNGEE. Written as DNA, the CDR3 is TGTGCCAGCAGCGTAGTTCCTAGCGGGGCCCAAGATGAGCAGTTCTTC. Amino acid sequence: CASSVVPSGAQDEQFF.

The chain employs TRBV30 and TRBJ1-3; tentative D call: TRBD1 (5 bases). This CDR3 spans 12 amino acids. Deletions cut 4 bases from V and 6 bases from J, with 10 bases between. CDR1 and CDR2 from the germline V gene are GTSNPN and SVGIG (reference sequence). The CDR3 region has the DNA TGTGCCTGGACAGGGTTTGCAAACACCATATATTTT. Translated: CAWTGFANTIYF.

The gene calls are TRBV4-1 and TRBJ2-3; the D gene is possibly TRBD1 (5 bases). V lost 1 base and J lost 6, with 17 bases in between. The germline gives CDR1 MGHRA, CDR2 YSYEKL. The CDR3 sequence is 16 residues long. CDR3 residues: CASSQGGSPRRDTQYF. As DNA, the CDR3 is TGCGCCAGCAGCCAAGGGGGCTCCCCTCGAAGGGATACGCAGTATTTT.

V is TRBV19 and J is TRBJ2-7, with 7 positions matching TRBD2. Germline CDR1 and CDR2: LNHDA and SQIVND (reference sequence). V lost 3 bases and J lost 2; bases outside the gene matches: 4. This CDR3 contains 14 residues. CDR3 region: CASSMGLAAYEQYF. CDR3 nucleotide sequence: TGTGCCAGTAGTATGGGGCTAGCGGCCTACGAGCAGTACTTC.

This sequence joins TRBV5-1 and TRBJ2-5, with D tentatively TRBD1 (6 bases). The CDR3 consists of 14 residues. From germline, CDR1 is SGHRS and CDR2 YFSETQ. V was pared by 4 bases and J by 2 bases, with 12 bases between. CDR3 in amino acids: CASSPDRSQETQYF. The CDR3 coding sequence is TGCGCCAGCAGCCCGGACAGATCTCAAGAGACCCAGTACTTC.

The chain couples TRBV25-1 to TRBJ1-1; no clear D. V lost 4 bases to trimming and J lost 3 bases, with 9 bases between them. The CDR3 runs 13 residues. Looked up from germline, CDR1 is MGHDK and CDR2 is SYGVNS. CDR3: CASSGGRYTEAFF. CDR3 bases: TGTGCCAGCAGTGGAGGCAGATACACTGAAGCTTTCTTT.

CDR3 residues: CAWNNPYRGSNQPQHF. DNA of the CDR3: TGTGCCTGGAACAACCCCTACAGGGGTAGCAATCAGCCCCAGCATTTT. This chain connects TRBV30 to TRBJ1-5, with 7 nucleotides matching TRBD1. The CDR3 covers 16 residues. Unmatched junction bases numbered 9, after V lost 4 bases and J lost 0 bases. Germline-derived CDR1 and CDR2 are GTSNPN and SVGIG (reference sequence).

The rearrangement joins TRBV4-1 to TRBJ2-1; TRBD2 agrees at 13 bases. The junction had 11 bases not matched to a gene; V was cut back by 0 bases and J by 9 bases. CDR1 and CDR2 from the germline V gene are MGHRA and YSYEKL. This CDR3 spans 18 amino acids. The CDR3 DNA sequence: TGCGCCAGCAGCCAAGATCTATTCGGACTAGCGGGAGTAGGTGAGCAGTTCTTC. Its translation is CASSQDLFGLAGVGEQFF.

The chain combines TRBV19 with TRBJ2-7; D possibly corresponds to TRBD1 (6 bases). The CDR3 runs to 14 residues. V was cut by 8 bases and J by 4 bases, with 18 bases left in between. Germline lookup yields CDR1 LNHDA and CDR2 SQIVND (reference sequence). For the CDR3, the DNA is TGTGCCAGTCGTCAACAGGGAGCTTCTTACGAGCAGTACTTC. As protein: CASRQQGASYEQYF.

The rearrangement links TRBV19 to TRBJ1-4, with 8 nucleotides matching TRBD1. Germline CDR1 and CDR2: LNHDA and SQIVND (reference sequence). This CDR3 contains 14 residues. J was trimmed by 6 bases and V by 7 bases; bases with no gene match: 7. The CDR3 is CASTTSRGHEKLFF. CDR3 coding DNA: TGTGCCAGTACCACCTCCAGGGGGCATGAAAAACTGTTTTTT. Full variable domain (rest looked up from reference TRBV19 and TRBJ1-4): DGGITQSPKYLFRKEGQNVTLSCEQNLNHDAMYWYRQDPGQGLRLIYYSQIVNDFQKGDIAEGYSVSREKKESFPLTVTSAQKNPTAFYLCASTTSRGHEKLFFGSGTQLSVL.

The chain uses TRBV30 and TRBJ2-7; 9 bases fit TRBD1. This CDR3 spans 14 amino acids. Germline CDR1 is GTSNPN and CDR2 is SVGIG (reference sequence). The trim removed 5 bases at V and 0 bases at J, leaving 5 bases unmatched. CDR3 sequence (DNA): TGTGCCTGGGGAGGGACAGGGCACTCCTACGAGCAGTACTTC. Amino acid sequence: CAWGGTGHSYEQYF.

Here the CDR3 reads CASSVGTGKETQYF. CDR3 nucleotides: TGTGCCAGCAGCGTCGGGACAGGGAAAGAGACCCAGTACTTC. J is TRBJ2-5 and V is TRBV9; 9 nucleotides match TRBD1. The CDR3 consists of 14 residues. Trimming cost V 2 bases and J 3 bases; bases outside gene matches: 2. Germline lookup yields CDR1 SGDLS and CDR2 YYNGEE.

This chain connects TRBV9 to TRBJ2-6; no clear D gene. This CDR3 spans 14 amino acids. V lost 5 bases and J lost 4, with 10 bases in between. CDR1 is SGDLS and CDR2 is YYNGEE in the germline V gene. CDR3 DNA sequence: TGTGCCAGCAGTACCGGTGTAGGGGCCAACGTCCTGACTTTC. It specifies CASSTGVGANVLTF.

This chain joins TRBV25-1 and TRBJ1-2; tentatively, D is TRBD1 (6 bases). Trimming stripped 8 bases from V and 0 bases from J, with 10 bases between. This CDR3 is built from 13 residues. From germline, CDR1 is MGHDK and CDR2 SYGVNS. The chain's CDR3 is CASGGGTNYGYTF. In DNA form, the CDR3 reads TGTGCCAGCGGGGGCGGTACTAACTATGGCTACACCTTC.

Here the CDR3 reads CASSDSSGNTGELFF. Written as DNA, the CDR3 is TGTGCCAGCAGTGACTCGAGTGGTAACACCGGGGAGCTGTTTTTT. The rearrangement joins TRBV6-4 to TRBJ2-2, with D unresolved. V was cut by 0 bases and J by 2 bases, with 7 bases left in between. The CDR3 totals 15 residues. Germline V gene sequence: CDR1 MRHNA, CDR2 SNTAGT.

The DNA for the CDR3 is TGTGCCAGCAGCGGGACTAGCGGGAGGCACTACAATGAGCAGTTCTTC. Protein sequence: CASSGTSGRHYNEQFF. This chain uses TRBV9 with TRBJ2-1; 14 bases map to TRBD2. The trim removed 3 bases at V and 3 bases at J, leaving 2 bases unmatched. Germline V gene lookup returns CDR1 SGDLS and CDR2 YYNGEE. The CDR3 is made up of 16 amino acids.

The CDR3 protein is CASSWGTGKGYEQYF. The CDR3 DNA reads TGTGCCAGCAGTTGGGGAACAGGGAAGGGCTACGAGCAGTACTTC. V is TRBV28 and J is TRBJ2-7; D might be TRBD1 (6 bases). V was shortened by 4 bases and J by 3 bases, with 16 bases between the two germline ends. The CDR3 has 15 amino acids. The germline gives CDR1 MDHEN, CDR2 SYDVKM.